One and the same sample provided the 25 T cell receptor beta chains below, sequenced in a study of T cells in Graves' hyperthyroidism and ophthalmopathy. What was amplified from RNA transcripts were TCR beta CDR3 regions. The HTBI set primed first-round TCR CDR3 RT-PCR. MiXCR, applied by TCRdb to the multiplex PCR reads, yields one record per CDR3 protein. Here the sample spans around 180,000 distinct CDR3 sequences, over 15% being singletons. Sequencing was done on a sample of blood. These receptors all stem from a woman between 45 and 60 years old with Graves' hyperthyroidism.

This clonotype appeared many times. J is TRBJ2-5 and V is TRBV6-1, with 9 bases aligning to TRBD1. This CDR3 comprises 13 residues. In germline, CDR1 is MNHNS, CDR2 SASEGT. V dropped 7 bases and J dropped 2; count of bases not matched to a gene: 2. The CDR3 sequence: CASTGTGQETQYF. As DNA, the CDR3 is TGTGCCAGCACCGGGACAGGGCAAGAGACCCAGTACTTC.

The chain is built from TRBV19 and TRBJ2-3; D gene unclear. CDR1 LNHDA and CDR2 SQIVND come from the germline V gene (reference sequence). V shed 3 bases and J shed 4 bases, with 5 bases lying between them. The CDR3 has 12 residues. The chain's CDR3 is CASSIVADTQYF. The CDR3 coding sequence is TGTGCCAGTAGTATCGTGGCAGATACGCAGTATTTT.

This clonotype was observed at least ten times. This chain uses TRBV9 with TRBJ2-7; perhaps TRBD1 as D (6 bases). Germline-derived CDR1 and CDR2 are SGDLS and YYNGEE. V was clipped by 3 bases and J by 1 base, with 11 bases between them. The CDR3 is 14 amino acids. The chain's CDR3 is CASSAADRSYEQYF. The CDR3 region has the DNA TGTGCCAGCAGCGCCGCGGACAGATCCTACGAGCAGTACTTC. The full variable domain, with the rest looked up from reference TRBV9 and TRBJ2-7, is DSGVTQTPKHLITATGQRVTLRCSPRSGDLSVYWYQQSLDQGLQFLIQYYNGEERAKGNILERFSAQQFPDLHSELNLSSLELGDSALYFCASSAADRSYEQYFGPGTRLTVT.

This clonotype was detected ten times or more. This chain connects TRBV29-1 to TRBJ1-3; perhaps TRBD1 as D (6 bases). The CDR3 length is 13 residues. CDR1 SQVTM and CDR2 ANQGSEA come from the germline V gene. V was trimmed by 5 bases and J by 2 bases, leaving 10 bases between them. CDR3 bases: TGCAGCGTTACAGGGTCTCCTGGAAACACCATATATTTT. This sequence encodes CSVTGSPGNTIYF.

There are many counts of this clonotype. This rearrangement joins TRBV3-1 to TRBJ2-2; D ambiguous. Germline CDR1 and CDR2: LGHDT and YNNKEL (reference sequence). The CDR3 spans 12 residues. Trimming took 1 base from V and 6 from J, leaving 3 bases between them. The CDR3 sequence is CASSQVSGELFF. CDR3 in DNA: TGTGCCAGCAGCCAAGTATCCGGGGAGCTGTTTTTT.

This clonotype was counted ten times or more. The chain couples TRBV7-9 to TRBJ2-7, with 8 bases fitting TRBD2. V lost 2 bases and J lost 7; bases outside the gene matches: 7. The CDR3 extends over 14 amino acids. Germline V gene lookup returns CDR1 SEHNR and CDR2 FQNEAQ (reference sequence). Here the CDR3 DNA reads TGTGCCAGCAGCTTAAGCGGGGGTACGCGGGAGCAGTACTTC. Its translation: CASSLSGGTREQYF.

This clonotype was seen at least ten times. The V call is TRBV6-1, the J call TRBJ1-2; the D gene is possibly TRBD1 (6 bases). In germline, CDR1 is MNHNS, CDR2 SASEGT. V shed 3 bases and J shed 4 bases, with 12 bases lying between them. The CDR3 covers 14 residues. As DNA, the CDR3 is TGTGCCAGCAGTGACTTGGGGGCCACCTATGGCTACACCTTC. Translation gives CASSDLGATYGYTF.

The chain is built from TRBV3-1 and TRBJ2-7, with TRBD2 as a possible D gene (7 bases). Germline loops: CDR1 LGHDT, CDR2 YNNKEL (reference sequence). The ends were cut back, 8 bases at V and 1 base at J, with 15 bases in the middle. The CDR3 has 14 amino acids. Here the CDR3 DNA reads TGTGCCAGCCGCAGAGGGGGGGATTCCTACGAGCAGTACTTC. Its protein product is CASRRGGDSYEQYF.

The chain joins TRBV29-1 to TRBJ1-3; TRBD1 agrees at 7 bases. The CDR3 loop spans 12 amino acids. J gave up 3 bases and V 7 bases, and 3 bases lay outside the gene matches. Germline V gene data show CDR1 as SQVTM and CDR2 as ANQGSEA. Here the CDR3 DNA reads TGCAGCGCTAGGGGGCTTGGAAACACCATATATTTT. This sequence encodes CSARGLGNTIYF.

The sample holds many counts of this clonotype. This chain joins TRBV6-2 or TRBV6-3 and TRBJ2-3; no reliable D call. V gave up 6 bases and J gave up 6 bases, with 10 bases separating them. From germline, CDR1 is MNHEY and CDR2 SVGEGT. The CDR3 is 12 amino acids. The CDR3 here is CASSQTPDTQYF. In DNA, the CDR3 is TGTGCCAGCAGCCAGACCCCCGATACGCAGTATTTT.

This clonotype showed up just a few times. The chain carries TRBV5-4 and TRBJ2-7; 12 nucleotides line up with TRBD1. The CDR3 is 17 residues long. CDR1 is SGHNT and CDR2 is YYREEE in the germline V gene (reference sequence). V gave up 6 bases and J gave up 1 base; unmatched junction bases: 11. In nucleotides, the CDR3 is TGTGCCAGCACGGACAACGTGGGACAGGGGGCATCCTACGAGCAGTACTTC. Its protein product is CASTDNVGQGASYEQYF. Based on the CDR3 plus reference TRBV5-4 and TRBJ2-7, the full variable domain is ETGVTQSPTHLIKTRGQQVTLRCSSQSGHNTVSWYQQALGQGPQFIFQYYREEENGRGNFPPRFSGLQFPNYSSELNVNALELDDSALYLCASTDNVGQGASYEQYFGPGTRLTVT.

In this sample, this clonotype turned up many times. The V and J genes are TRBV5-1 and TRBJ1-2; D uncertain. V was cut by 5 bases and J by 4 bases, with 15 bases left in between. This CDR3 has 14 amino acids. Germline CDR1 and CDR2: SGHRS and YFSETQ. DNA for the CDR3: TGCGCCAGCAGATTAAATACGGACGTCTATGGCTACACCTTC. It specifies CASRLNTDVYGYTF.

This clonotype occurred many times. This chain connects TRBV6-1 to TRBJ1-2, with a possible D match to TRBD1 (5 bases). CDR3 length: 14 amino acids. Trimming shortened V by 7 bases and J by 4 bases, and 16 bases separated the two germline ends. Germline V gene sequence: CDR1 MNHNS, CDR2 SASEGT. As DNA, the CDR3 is TGTGCCAGCATGGGGCAGATCCTGTCCTATGGCTACACCTTC. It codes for CASMGQILSYGYTF.

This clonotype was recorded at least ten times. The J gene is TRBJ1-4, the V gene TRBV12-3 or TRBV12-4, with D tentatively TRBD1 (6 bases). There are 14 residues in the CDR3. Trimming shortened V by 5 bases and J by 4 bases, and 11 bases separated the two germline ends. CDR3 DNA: TGTGCCAGCAGTAATACAGGGCGTAATGAAAAACTGTTTTTT. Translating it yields CASSNTGRNEKLFF.

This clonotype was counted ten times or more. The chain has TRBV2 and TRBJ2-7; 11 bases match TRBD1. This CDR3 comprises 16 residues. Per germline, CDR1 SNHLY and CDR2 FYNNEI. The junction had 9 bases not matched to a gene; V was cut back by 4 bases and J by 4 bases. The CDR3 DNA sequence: TGTGCCAGCAGTGCCCGAGGGACAGGGGGTTCATACGAGCAGTACTTC. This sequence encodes CASSARGTGGSYEQYF.

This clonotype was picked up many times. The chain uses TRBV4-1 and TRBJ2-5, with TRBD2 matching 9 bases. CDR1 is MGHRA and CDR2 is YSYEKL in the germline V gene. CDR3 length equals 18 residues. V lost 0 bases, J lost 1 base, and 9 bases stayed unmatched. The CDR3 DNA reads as TGCGCCAGCAGCCAAGATCCAGCGGGGGGTGGCCCCCAAGAGACCCAGTACTTC. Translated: CASSQDPAGGGPQETQYF.

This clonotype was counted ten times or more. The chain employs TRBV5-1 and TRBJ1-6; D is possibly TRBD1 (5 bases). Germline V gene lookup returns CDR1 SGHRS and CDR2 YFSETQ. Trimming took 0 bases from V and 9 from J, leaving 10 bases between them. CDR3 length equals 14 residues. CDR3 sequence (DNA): TGCGCCAGCAGCTTGGAGACAGTGGCTTCACCCCTCCACTTT. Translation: CASSLETVASPLHF.

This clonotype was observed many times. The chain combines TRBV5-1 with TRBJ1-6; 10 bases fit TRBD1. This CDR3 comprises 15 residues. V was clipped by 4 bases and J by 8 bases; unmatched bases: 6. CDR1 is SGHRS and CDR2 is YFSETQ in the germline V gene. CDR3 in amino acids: CASSPTGTGDSPLHF. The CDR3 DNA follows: TGCGCCAGCAGCCCAACCGGGACAGGGGATTCACCCCTCCACTTT. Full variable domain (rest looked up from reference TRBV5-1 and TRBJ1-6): KAGVTQTPRYLIKTRGQQVTLSCSPISGHRSVSWYQQTPGQGLQFLFEYFSETQRNKGNFPGRFSGRQFSNSRSEMNVSTLELGDSALYLCASSPTGTGDSPLHFGNGTRLTVT.

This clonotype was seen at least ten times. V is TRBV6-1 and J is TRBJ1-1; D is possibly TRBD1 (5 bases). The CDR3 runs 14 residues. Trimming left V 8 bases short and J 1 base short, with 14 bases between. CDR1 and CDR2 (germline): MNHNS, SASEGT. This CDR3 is CASVAGTANTEAFF. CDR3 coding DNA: TGTGCCAGCGTAGCCGGGACCGCGAACACTGAAGCTTTCTTT.

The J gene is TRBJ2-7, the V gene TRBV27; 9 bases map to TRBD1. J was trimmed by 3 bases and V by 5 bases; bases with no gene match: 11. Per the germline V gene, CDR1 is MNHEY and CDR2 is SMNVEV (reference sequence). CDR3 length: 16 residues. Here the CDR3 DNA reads TGTGCCAGCAGTCTAAACGGACAGGGGAAATTCTACGAGCAGTACTTC. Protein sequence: CASSLNGQGKFYEQYF.

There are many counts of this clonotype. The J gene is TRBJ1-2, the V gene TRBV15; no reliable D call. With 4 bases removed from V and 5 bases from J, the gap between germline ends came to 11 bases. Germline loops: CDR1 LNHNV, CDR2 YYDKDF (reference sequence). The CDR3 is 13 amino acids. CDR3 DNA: TGTGCCACCAGCATTGATTCGGGTTATGGCTACACCTTC. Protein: CATSIDSGYGYTF.

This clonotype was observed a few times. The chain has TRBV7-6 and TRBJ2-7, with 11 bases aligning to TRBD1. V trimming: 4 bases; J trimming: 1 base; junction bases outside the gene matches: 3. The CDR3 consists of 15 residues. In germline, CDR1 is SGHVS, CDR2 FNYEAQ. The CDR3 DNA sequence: TGTGCCAGCAGCTACGGGACAGGGGGTTCCTACGAGCAGTACTTC. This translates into CASSYGTGGSYEQYF.

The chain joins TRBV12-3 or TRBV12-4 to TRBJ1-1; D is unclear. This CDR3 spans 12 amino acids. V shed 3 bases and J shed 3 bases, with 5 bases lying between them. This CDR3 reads CASSFLYTEAFF. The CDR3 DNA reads TGTGCCAGCAGTTTTCTATACACTGAAGCTTTCTTT.

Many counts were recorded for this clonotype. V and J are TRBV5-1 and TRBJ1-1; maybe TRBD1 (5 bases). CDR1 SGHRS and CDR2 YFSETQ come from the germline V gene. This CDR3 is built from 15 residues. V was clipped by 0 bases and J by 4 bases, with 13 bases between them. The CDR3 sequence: CASSLVAGMGTEAFF. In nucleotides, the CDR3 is TGCGCCAGCAGCTTGGTGGCAGGGATGGGCACTGAAGCTTTCTTT.

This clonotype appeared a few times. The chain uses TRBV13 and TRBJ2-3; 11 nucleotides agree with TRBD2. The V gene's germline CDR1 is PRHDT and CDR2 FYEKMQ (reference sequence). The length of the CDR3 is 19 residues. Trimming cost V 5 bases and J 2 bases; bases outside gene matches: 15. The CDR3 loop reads CASSTRYLAGGNPTDTQYF. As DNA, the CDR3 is TGTGCCAGCAGCACACGATATCTAGCGGGGGGCAACCCCACAGATACGCAGTATTTT.